This TCR beta chain came from a study of cytomegalovirus exposure and HLA in healthy donors. General observations from the study: Rare TCR sequences predominated, though certain public TCRs were found in many donors.

On this clone itself: Its specificity is unknown.

Losses at the gene ends were 7 bases for V and 2 bases for J; bases not matched to a gene: 18. The CDR3 is made up of 19 amino acids. Germline V gives CDR1 LGHNT, CDR2 FRNRAP. Profiled with immunoSEQ multiplex PCR; TCRdb holds only in-frame clones, not every one. The sample contains roughly 230,000 clones, 90% of which appear only once. The sample taken for sequencing was PBMCs. The clonotype originates from a woman aged 25 to 39 in good health and CMV-seronegative. The chain has TRBV12-5 and TRBJ2-3; TRBD2 aligns across 10 bases. The CDR3 nucleotides read TGTGCTAGTGCTAGGTGGTCGGGCCTAGCGGGGGTAGACACAGATACGCAGTATTTT. It specifies CASARWSGLAGVDTDTQYF.